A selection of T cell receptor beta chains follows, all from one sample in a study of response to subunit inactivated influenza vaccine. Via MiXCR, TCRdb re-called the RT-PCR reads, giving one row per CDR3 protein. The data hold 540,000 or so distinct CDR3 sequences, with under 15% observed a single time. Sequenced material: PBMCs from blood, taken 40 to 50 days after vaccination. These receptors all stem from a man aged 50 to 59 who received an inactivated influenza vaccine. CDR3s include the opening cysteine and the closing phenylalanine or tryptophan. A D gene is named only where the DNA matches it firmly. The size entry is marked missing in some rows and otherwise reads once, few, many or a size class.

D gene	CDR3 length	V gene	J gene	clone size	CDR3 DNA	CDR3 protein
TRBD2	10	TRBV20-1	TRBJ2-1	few	TGCAGTGCTGGGACGGGGGGGGAGTTCTTC	CSAGTGGEFF
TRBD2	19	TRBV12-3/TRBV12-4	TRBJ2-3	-	TGTGCCAGCTGTTTAGCGCCGTCTAGCGGGGGGGGATACACAGATACGCAGTATTTT	CASCLAPSSGGGYTDTQYF
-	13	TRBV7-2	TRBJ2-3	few	TGTGCCAGCAGCTTAATGGGGACAGATACGCAGTATTTT	CASSLMGTDTQYF
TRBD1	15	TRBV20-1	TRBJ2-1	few	TGCAGTGCTAGCGACCGGGACAGGGGGTACAATGAGCAGTTCTTC	CSASDRDRGYNEQFF
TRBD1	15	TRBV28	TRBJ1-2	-	TGTGCCAGCAGCCTCACGGAGGGGGCGTTCTATGGCTACACCTTC	CASSLTEGAFYGYTF
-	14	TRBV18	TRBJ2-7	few	TGTGCCAGCTCACCGACCTCACGGGCGGGCGAGCAGTACTTC	CASSPTSRAGEQYF
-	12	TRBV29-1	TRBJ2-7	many	TGCATCCTTAAGGGGAGACGCTACGAGCAGTACTTC	CILKGRRYEQYF
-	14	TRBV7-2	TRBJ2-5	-	TGTGCCAGCAGTTCGTGGGACGACCAAGAGACCCAGTACTTC	CASSSWDDQETQYF
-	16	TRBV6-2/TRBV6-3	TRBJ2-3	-	TGTGCCAGCAGTTACTCGACGTGGACTCCCACAGATACGCAGTATTTT	CASSYSTWTPTDTQYF
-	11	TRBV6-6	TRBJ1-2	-	TGTGCCAGCAGTTACTCGCTGGACTACACCTTC	CASSYSLDYTF
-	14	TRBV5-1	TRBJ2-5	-	TGCGCCAGCAGCCAACAGGGTTACCAAGAGACCCAGTACTTC	CASSQQGYQETQYF
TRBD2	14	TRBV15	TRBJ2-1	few	TGTGCCACCCAGAGGCTAGCGGGGAAGAATGAGCAGTTCTTC	CATQRLAGKNEQFF
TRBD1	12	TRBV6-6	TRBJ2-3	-	TGCAAAATGGACAGGGGCGCAGATACGCAGTATTTT	CKMDRGADTQYF
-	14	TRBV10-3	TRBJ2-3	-	TGTGCCATCAGTGGTAGGGGACGCACAGGTACGCAGTATTTT	CAISGRGRTGTQYF
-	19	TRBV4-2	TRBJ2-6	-	TGTGCCAGCAGCCCTCTATCAGGGAGAGGAACCCCTGGGGCCAACGTCCTGACTTTC	CASSPLSGRGTPGANVLTF
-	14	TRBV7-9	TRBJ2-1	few	TGTGCCAGCAAAACTACCGGGAGATACAATGAGCAGTTCTTC	CASKTTGRYNEQFF
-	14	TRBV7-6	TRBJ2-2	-	TGTGCCAGCAGCTTAAGGCAAGACACCGGGGAGCTGTTTTTT	CASSLRQDTGELFF
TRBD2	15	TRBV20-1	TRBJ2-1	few	TGCAGTGCCCCGGGGCTAGCGGGGTCAGTCCATGAGCAGTTCTTC	CSAPGLAGSVHEQFF
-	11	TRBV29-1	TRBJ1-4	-	TGCAGCGTTCGGTTGACGGAAAAACTGTTTTTT	CSVRLTEKLFF
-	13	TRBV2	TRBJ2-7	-	TGTGCCAGCAGCCAGAGAGGGGTATGGGAGCAGTACTTC	CASSQRGVWEQYF
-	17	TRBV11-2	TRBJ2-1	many	TGTGCCAGCAGCTTATTTCAATGGCTCTCCTCCTACAATGAGCAGTTCTTC	CASSLFQWLSSYNEQFF
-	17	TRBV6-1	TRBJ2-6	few	TGTGCCAGCACCCCCGGACCGGGGGCCTCTGGGGCCAACGTCCTGACTTTC	CASTPGPGASGANVLTF
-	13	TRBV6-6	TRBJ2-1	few	TGTGCCAGCAGCTACGGATCTAGTGGTGAGCAGTTCTTC	CASSYGSSGEQFF
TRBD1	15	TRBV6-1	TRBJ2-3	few	TGTGCCAGCAGTACCGGGACAGCCTACACAGATACGCAGTATTTT	CASSTGTAYTDTQYF